This entry features one TCR beta chain sequence. No cognate antigen has been identified for it. Per-base quality was not reported, and no clone a single base away is much larger than it. The entry originates in a study of PD-1 blockade in classical Hodgkin lymphoma (dated by TCRdb to the early 2020s). In the study overall: Nivolumab dosing was 3 mg/kg intravenously every 2 weeks, continuing until either disease progression or unacceptable toxicity. The study used CyTOF and TCR beta sequencing to define a peripheral blood immune signature of response to PD-1 blockade in classical Hodgkin lymphoma.

Genomic DNA was extracted with the Qiagen DNeasy kit from unsorted PBMCs and from negatively selected CD4+ and CD8+ fractions. TCR beta CDR3 regions were amplified by immunoSEQ multiplex PCR using primers annealing to V and J segments. A synthetic immune receptor repertoire was used to minimize amplification bias, and remaining bias was computationally removed after sequencing. On the study's bioinformatics: Custom Python scripts were used to quantify repertoire diversity as the Shannon entropy index. The unsorted, CD4+ and CD8+ repertoires were each analyzed separately, with the exception of combined analyses, where CD4+ and CD8+ sequences were merged in silico. Clonal expansion was defined as a frequency increase of at least 2-fold after treatment compared with C1D1, and clones undetected at baseline were assigned a pseudocount of 0.5. Singleton clones were defined as clones with 0 or 1 copy at C1D1, and non-singleton clones were defined as clones with 2 or more copies. Clones expanded in unsorted samples were labelled as CD4+, CD8+ or unknown by matching protein sequences in sorted samples from the same patient. Wilcoxon tests on paired samples were used to test changes in diversity from C1D1 to C4D1. The source is immuneACCESS, and TCRdb retained only in-frame sequences with V and J called. Part of the clones is not carried over; for the studies checked, unresolved V genes explain less than half of this, and the remainder is unexplained. D and trimming were read from the DNA, whereas the V and J calls and clone size are those reported in that table. Across this sample there are some 30,000 clones, with 65% to 75% seen only once. The ten most abundant clones make up 26% of the sample.

This sample's time point label indicates: cycle 2 day 1 (C2D1) of nivolumab. Every trial patient had relapsed after autologous stem cell transplantation, and cohorts A, B and C differed in prior brentuximab vedotin exposure. The trial cohort included 55 to 65 patients with relapsed/refractory classical Hodgkin lymphoma, and each patient had a best overall response of complete response, partial response or progressive disease. Single-agent nivolumab was administered to trial patients in the multi-cohort phase II CheckMate 205 trial. Best overall response was determined by an independent review committee according to the 2007 International Working Group response criteria. Trial PBMCs were collected just before the start of nivolumab (C1D1) and during therapy at cycle 2 day 1 and cycle 4 day 1. Peripheral blood was collected in 8 mL Vacutainer Cell Preparation Tubes, from which PBMCs were isolated by centrifugation and then cryopreserved.

Beyond this particular receptor, the publication reports: Trial patients achieving complete response had baseline diversity similar to newly diagnosed patients, whereas partial responders and progressors had significantly lower diversity. Only a single clinical trial cohort was studied, and what caused the repertoire differences, possibly disease activity or prior therapy, remained undefined. Baseline TCR diversity was reported to be lower in newly diagnosed patients than in healthy donors and to be lower still in relapsed/refractory patients. Lower diversity was seen in patients whose nivolumab began less than 1 year after ASCT, and these patients were left out of later analyses so that immune reconstitution would not confound the results. A significant rise by C4D1 was seen in CD4+ but not CD8+ TCR diversity (p=0.0027 vs p=0.16), with the rise being most apparent in complete responders (p=0.02).

Sequencing was performed on peripheral blood mononuclear cells (PBMCs), taken before the second cycle of nivolumab. This TCR was sampled from a human donor with classical Hodgkin lymphoma.

The CDR3 region: CASSTGQGGRETQYF. Here is the DNA: TGTGCCAGTAGCACCGGACAGGGAGGTCGGGAGACCCAGTACTTC. Here the chain combines TRBV19 and TRBJ2-5, and TRBD1 matches 8 of the central bases. V is pruned by 6 bases and J by 5 bases, leaving 11 bases of the junction without a gene match. The CDR3 measures 15 amino acids from cysteine to phenylalanine. Just the 45-base CDR3 DNA is kept, in frame starting at base 1. Looking up the germline V gene (reference sequence) yields CDR1 LNHDA and CDR2 SQIVND.